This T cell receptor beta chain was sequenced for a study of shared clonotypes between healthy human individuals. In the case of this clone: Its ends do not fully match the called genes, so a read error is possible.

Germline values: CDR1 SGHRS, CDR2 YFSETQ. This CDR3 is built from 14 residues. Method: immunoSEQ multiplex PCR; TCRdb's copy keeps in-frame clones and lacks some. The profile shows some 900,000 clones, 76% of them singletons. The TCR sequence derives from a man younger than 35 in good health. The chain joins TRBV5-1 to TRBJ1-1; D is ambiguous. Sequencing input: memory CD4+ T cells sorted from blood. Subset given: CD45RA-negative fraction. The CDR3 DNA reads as TGCGCCAGCACCTTGGTGGGGTTGAACACTGAAGCTTTCTTT. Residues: CASTLVGLNTEAFF.